Each of the 31 T cell receptor beta chains below was sequenced from the same sample in a study of blood T cell repertoires in COVID-19. TCRdb's copy holds only in-frame clones and misses some; the assay was immunoSEQ multiplex PCR. The data show more than 130,000 clones, with 80% to 90% seen just once and approximately 4% held by the top ten. What was sequenced was peripheral blood. These receptors were taken from a woman in her 40s with acute or convalescent COVID-19.

This chain joins TRBV29-1 and TRBJ1-2; the D is unclear. The CDR3 covers 13 residues. Per the germline V gene, CDR1 is SQVTM and CDR2 is ANQGSEA. The V gene lost 5 bases and the J gene lost 4 bases, with 14 bases spanning the gap. Here the CDR3 reads CSVLDLGVYGYTF. The CDR3 nucleotides are TGCAGCGTTCTGGACTTGGGAGTCTATGGCTACACCTTC.

This clone was found a few times. The CDR3 nucleotides read TGTGCCAGCAGCGCCCGGGACAGGGGAAGGCAACTCTCAGATACGCAGTATTTT. This encodes CASSARDRGRQLSDTQYF. The chain recombines TRBV11-2 with TRBJ2-3; the match to TRBD1 covers 10 bases. The CDR3 extends over 18 amino acids. The germline V gene encodes CDR1 SGHAT and CDR2 FQNNGV. V trimming: 5 bases; J trimming: 4 bases; junction bases outside the gene matches: 15.

The chain joins TRBV12-3 or TRBV12-4 to TRBJ2-3; 8 nucleotides align to TRBD2. V shed 5 bases and J 10 bases; nucleotides not matched to a gene: 5. The CDR3 spans 12 residues. This chain's CDR3 is CASSKGRGAQYF. CDR3 coding DNA: TGTGCCAGCAGTAAAGGGCGGGGGGCGCAGTATTTT.

The V gene is TRBV6-2 or TRBV6-3, the J gene TRBJ2-4; the D gene is possibly TRBD2 (5 bases). Germline V CDR1 and CDR2: MNHEY, SVGEGT. V was shortened by 2 bases and J by 1 base, with 12 bases between the two germline ends. This CDR3 has 16 residues. In nucleotides, the CDR3 is TGTGCCAGCAGTTACCCCCCGAGGGAGGCCAAAAACATTCAGTACTTC. It encodes CASSYPPREAKNIQYF.

J is TRBJ1-2 and V is TRBV5-1, with 7 bases lining up with TRBD1. V shed 4 bases and J 3 bases; nucleotides not matched to a gene: 6. CDR3 length: 14 residues. CDR1 and CDR2 from the germline V gene are SGHRS and YFSETQ. The CDR3 sequence is CASSAFGTDYGYTF. CDR3 in DNA: TGCGCCAGCAGCGCATTCGGGACAGACTATGGCTACACCTTC.

The chain joins TRBV30 to TRBJ1-2; 9 nucleotides match TRBD1. The CDR3 is made up of 14 amino acids. Germline CDR1 is GTSNPN and CDR2 is SVGIG (reference sequence). The J segment lost 6 bases and the V segment lost 1 base, leaving 6 bases of the junction unmatched. In nucleotides, the CDR3 is TGTGCCTGGAGTGGAGGACAGGGGACCCATGGCTACACCTTC. This sequence encodes CAWSGGQGTHGYTF.

The chain employs TRBV7-9 and TRBJ2-7; maybe TRBD2 (5 bases). The CDR3 is made up of 14 amino acids. Germline V gives CDR1 SEHNR, CDR2 FQNEAQ (reference sequence). Trimming left V 1 base short and J 3 bases short, with 10 bases between. CDR3 nucleotides: TGTGCCAGCAGCTTAGGAAACGGGGACTACGAGCAGTACTTC. Protein sequence: CASSLGNGDYEQYF.

V and J are TRBV28 and TRBJ1-2, with D possibly being TRBD1 (6 bases). CDR3 size: 14 residues. The germline V and J ends were trimmed by 6 bases and 2 bases, with 13 bases remaining between them. Germline assignment: CDR1 MDHEN and CDR2 SYDVKM. The CDR3 loop is CASRHRARNYGYTF. The CDR3 DNA follows: TGTGCCAGCAGACACAGGGCTAGGAACTATGGCTACACCTTC.

The chain carries TRBV5-1 and TRBJ1-1; TRBD1 might be the D (5 bases). Germline lookup yields CDR1 SGHRS and CDR2 YFSETQ. Trimming cost V 0 bases and J 5 bases, with 11 bases left between them. This CDR3 has 14 amino acids. For the CDR3, the DNA is TGCGCCAGCAGCTTGGGTCTGGGGCTTACTGAAGCTTTCTTT. It translates to CASSLGLGLTEAFF.

The chain carries TRBV7-3 and TRBJ2-2, with a weak D call TRBD1 (5 bases). The germline gives CDR1 SGHTA, CDR2 FQGTGA. V dropped 2 bases and J dropped 7 bases, with 14 bases sitting between them. The CDR3 contains 15 residues. CDR3 region: CASSLGPLGLGELFF. The CDR3 DNA follows: TGTGCCAGCAGCTTAGGGCCCTTGGGGCTCGGGGAGCTGTTTTTT.

In this sample, this clone turned up once. J is TRBJ2-3 and V is TRBV7-2, with D perhaps matching TRBD2 (7 bases). Germline assignment: CDR1 SGHTA and CDR2 FQGNSA. The length of the CDR3 is 17 residues. V lost 1 base, J lost 4 bases, and 18 bases lay in between. The DNA for the CDR3 is TGTGCCAGCAGCTTAGAGGTCTCGGGGGGCTTTCCAGATACGCAGTATTTT. This translates into CASSLEVSGGFPDTQYF.

This CDR3 reads CASKSGQGNQPQHF. The CDR3 DNA reads as TGTGCCAGTAAATCGGGACAGGGTAATCAGCCCCAGCATTTT. The chain carries TRBV19 and TRBJ1-5; 9 nucleotides align to TRBD1. The length of the CDR3 is 14 residues. Germline V gene data show CDR1 as LNHDA and CDR2 as SQIVND (reference sequence). V was pared by 7 bases and J by 4 bases, with 5 bases of the junction left unmatched.

The gene calls are TRBV6-5 and TRBJ2-7, with D maybe TRBD1 (6 bases). CDR1 is MNHEY, CDR2 SVGAGI, per germline. The V and J ends lost 2 bases and 5 bases respectively, with 16 bases between them. This CDR3 is 15 amino acids long. This CDR3 is CASSYPGQGRNEQYF. The CDR3, as DNA: TGTGCCAGCAGTTACCCGGGACAAGGAAGAAACGAGCAGTACTTC.

The gene calls are TRBV6-2 or TRBV6-3 and TRBJ2-1, with TRBD2 identical over 14 bases. V lost 6 bases to trimming and J lost 9 bases; unmatched junction nucleotides: 16. The germline V gene has CDR1 MNHEY and CDR2 SVGEGT. CDR3 length: 18 residues. CDR3 amino acids: CASSPTGGTSGRLGEQFF. CDR3 coding DNA: TGTGCCAGCAGCCCTACTGGGGGGACTAGCGGGAGATTGGGTGAGCAGTTCTTC.

A word on this clone: The junction differs from germline at one of its ends, possibly a read error. The V gene is TRBV7-7, the J gene TRBJ2-1, with unresolved D. The CDR3 contains 15 residues. Germline CDR1 and CDR2: SSHAT and FNYEAQ (reference sequence). The CDR3 here is CASSLNGGSYNEQFF. CDR3 DNA: TGTGCTAGCAGCTTAAACGGCGGCTCCTACAATGAGCAGTTCTTC.

This chain uses TRBV9 with TRBJ2-5; 8 bases are shared with TRBD1. CDR1 and CDR2 from the germline V gene are SGDLS and YYNGEE. Trimming took 4 bases from V and 0 from J; bases not matched to a gene: 14. This CDR3 is built from 18 residues. The CDR3 loop reads CASSHPFRTGNNQETQYF. The CDR3 DNA reads TGTGCCAGCAGCCATCCTTTTAGGACAGGGAACAACCAAGAGACCCAGTACTTC.

In nucleotides, the CDR3 is TGTGCCAGCTCACCTCAAGGGGGGGGTGAAGCTTTCTTT. It specifies CASSPQGGGEAFF. This chain connects TRBV18 to TRBJ1-1; a possible D gene is TRBD1 (6 bases). Trimming cost V 3 bases and J 7 bases, with 12 bases left between them. The CDR3 is 13 amino acids. Germline V gene sequence: CDR1 KGHSH, CDR2 LQKENI.

Written as DNA, the CDR3 is TGTGCCTGGAGTTATACAGGGGGAGCTTTCTTT. The encoded protein is CAWSYTGGAFF. The V gene is TRBV30, the J gene TRBJ1-1; 8 bases agree with TRBD1. The CDR3 is 11 residues long. With 2 bases clipped from V and 10 bases from J, the junction kept 3 bases outside the gene matches. Per germline, CDR1 GTSNPN and CDR2 SVGIG (reference sequence).

CDR3 DNA: TGTGCCAGCAGCTTAGGAGTTCGCTCCTACAATGAGCAGTTCTTC. Translation: CASSLGVRSYNEQFF. V is TRBV7-2 and J is TRBJ2-1; D is undetermined. V lost 1 base to trimming and J lost 0 bases, with 7 bases between them. Per the germline V gene, CDR1 is SGHTA and CDR2 is FQGNSA. This CDR3 contains 15 residues.

The chain employs TRBV6-5 and TRBJ2-2, with D possibly being TRBD2 (6 bases). The germline gives CDR1 MNHEY, CDR2 SVGAGI. The CDR3 spans 15 residues. V shed 1 base and J shed 7 bases, with 13 bases lying between them. CDR3 DNA: TGTGCCAGCAGTTACTATTCTTGGGGAGGCGGGGAGCTGTTTTTT. Translated: CASSYYSWGGGELFF.

The chain joins TRBV7-8 to TRBJ2-1; TRBD1 aligns across 8 bases. The ends lost 5 bases at V and 5 bases at J; junction bases unmatched: 8. The CDR3 loop spans 15 amino acids. Germline values: CDR1 SGHVS, CDR2 FQNEAQ. In DNA, the CDR3 is TGTGCCAGCAGCGCACGACAGGGGTTCCACAATGAGCAGTTCTTC. Its translation is CASSARQGFHNEQFF.

V gene TRBV5-4 combines with J gene TRBJ2-7; weak D call: TRBD1 (6 bases). The germline V and J ends were trimmed by 4 bases and 1 base, with 12 bases remaining between them. The CDR3 consists of 14 residues. Per the germline V gene, CDR1 is SGHNT and CDR2 is YYREEE (reference sequence). The CDR3 region has the DNA TGTGCCAGCAGCGAACAGGGTCGGTCCTACGAGCAGTACTTC. Protein: CASSEQGRSYEQYF.

J is TRBJ2-5 and V is TRBV5-1; perhaps TRBD2 as D (6 bases). Looked up from germline, CDR1 is SGHRS and CDR2 is YFSETQ. The CDR3 runs 16 residues. V was clipped by 0 bases and J by 3 bases, with 15 bases between them. The CDR3 sequence: CASSLAGDPTKETQYF. The CDR3 DNA is TGCGCCAGCAGCTTGGCGGGGGACCCCACAAAAGAGACCCAGTACTTC.

The V and J genes are TRBV28 and TRBJ2-5; 10 nucleotides align to TRBD1. J gave up 2 bases and V 6 bases, and 6 bases lay outside the gene matches. CDR1 MDHEN and CDR2 SYDVKM come from the germline V gene. The CDR3 sequence is 15 residues long. As DNA, the CDR3 is TGTGCCAGCAGCCCCGGGACAGGGGCACAAGAGACCCAGTACTTC. This translates into CASSPGTGAQETQYF.

The rearrangement uses TRBV19 and TRBJ1-2; perhaps TRBD1 as D (6 bases). Per germline, CDR1 LNHDA and CDR2 SQIVND (reference sequence). The CDR3 is 14 amino acids. Trimming took 7 bases from V and 6 from J, leaving 18 bases between them. The CDR3 region has the DNA TGTGCCAGTATAGCTGGGACCAGGGGCGATGGCTACACCTTC. This codes for CASIAGTRGDGYTF.

This chain links TRBV18 with TRBJ2-1; 13 bases match TRBD2. V gave up 6 bases and J gave up 8 bases; unmatched junction bases: 7. CDR3 length: 15 residues. Germline loops: CDR1 KGHSH, CDR2 LQKENI. The CDR3 spells CASSYGLAGEDEQFF. CDR3 nucleotide sequence: TGTGCCAGCTCCTATGGACTAGCGGGAGAGGATGAGCAGTTCTTC.

CDR3 amino acids: CASSLAGDSYEQYF. The DNA for the CDR3 is TGTGCCAGCAGTCTAGCGGGAGACTCCTACGAGCAGTACTTC. V gene TRBV27 combines with J gene TRBJ2-7; TRBD2 matches 10 bases. This CDR3 is 14 amino acids long. V was clipped by 5 bases and J by 0 bases; unmatched bases: 1. Germline V CDR1 and CDR2: MNHEY, SMNVEV (reference sequence).

The chain is built from TRBV10-3 and TRBJ2-5; 8 bases match TRBD2. V shed 5 bases and J 4 bases; nucleotides not matched to a gene: 9. From germline, CDR1 is ENHRY and CDR2 SYGVKD. The CDR3 is 15 residues long. The CDR3 coding sequence is TGTGCCATCAGTCGGGCGGGGGGTCTGGCAGAGACCCAGTACTTC. This gives the protein CAISRAGGLAETQYF.

V usage is TRBV12-2 and J usage is TRBJ1-4; no DNA check was done on the table's D call, TRBD1. TRBV12-2 is termed a pseudogene. This CDR3 region has 16 residues. This CDR3 reads CASRLGGQGGGEKLFF. The DNA of the CDR3 is TGTGCAAGTCGCTTAGGAGGACAGGGGGGCGGTGAAAAACTGTTTTTT.

V is TRBV30 and J is TRBJ1-1, with 7 bases fitting TRBD1. Looked up from germline, CDR1 is GTSNPN and CDR2 is SVGIG (reference sequence). CDR3 length: 13 residues. After removal of 3 bases from V and 5 bases from J, the junction contained 6 bases not matched to a gene. The CDR3 sequence is CAWSSQGPTEAFF. The CDR3 coding sequence is TGTGCCTGGAGCTCACAGGGGCCTACTGAAGCTTTCTTT.

V and J are TRBV30 and TRBJ1-1; 7 bases agree with TRBD1. Germline CDR1 and CDR2: GTSNPN and SVGIG (reference sequence). The CDR3 loop spans 12 amino acids. J was trimmed by 11 bases and V by 0 bases; bases with no gene match: 6. The CDR3 region is CAWSVLTGSAFF. The CDR3 DNA reads TGTGCCTGGAGTGTACTGACAGGGTCGGCTTTCTTT.